This T cell receptor beta chain was captured by sequencing in a study of cytomegalovirus exposure and HLA in healthy donors. The germline V gene has CDR1 LNHNV and CDR2 YYDKDF (reference sequence). This CDR3 contains 14 residues. V was trimmed by 3 bases and J by 14 bases, leaving 17 bases between them. In regard to this clone: What it binds is not known.

The PCR used 60 Vbeta and 13 Jbeta primers. In the original analysis: In a later analysis, the count reached approximately 80 million unique TCR beta chains, with about 11 million shared. Profiling relied on immunoSEQ multiplex PCR, and the TCRdb table lists in-frame clones only, not all of them. Clone size and V and J calls were adopted from that table, with D and trimming inferred from the DNA. The sample consists of around 200,000 clones, 70% to 75% of them appearing once. Overall study results and limits: In most subjects, TCR beta sequences reportedly gave accurate predictions of HLA-A and HLA-B alleles. Sequencing had likely introduced a cluster of highly shared sequence variants as an artifact.

V and J are TRBV15 and TRBJ1-6, with D possibly matching TRBD1 (6 bases). The sample taken for sequencing was PBMCs. The clonotype originates from a woman aged 25 to 39 in good health and CMV-seropositive. The CDR3 DNA reads as TGTGCCACCAGCAGTGCCAGGGATGGGGGCACCCTCCACTTT. This gives the protein CATSSARDGGTLHF.